The 27 T cell receptor beta chains given below trace back to one sample, sequenced in a study of T cell responses to AZD1222 COVID-19 vaccine. Using immunoSEQ multiplex PCR, the repertoire was profiled, and TCRdb retains in-frame clones only, with some absent. This sample yields 75,000 or so clones, of which approximately 90% are seen a single time; more than 25% belongs to the top ten. Material: peripheral blood, obtained 28 days after the second AZD1222 dose. The source is an adult who received the AZD1222 COVID-19 vaccine.

The chain combines TRBV7-8 with TRBJ2-7; 7 nucleotides align to TRBD1. CDR1 is SGHVS and CDR2 is FQNEAQ in the germline V gene. Trimming at V came to 4 bases and at J to 6 bases, leaving 9 bases not matched to a gene. The CDR3 totals 14 residues. This CDR3 is CASSWTGPLSEQYF. CDR3 bases: TGTGCCAGCAGCTGGACAGGCCCCTTGAGCGAGCAGTACTTC. The complete variable domain, with remaining parts taken from reference TRBV7-8 and TRBJ2-7, reads GAGVSQSPRYKVAKRGQDVALRCDPISGHVSLFWYQQALGQGPEFLTYFQNEAQLDKSGLPSDRFFAERPEGSVSTLKIQRTQQEDSAVYLCASSWTGPLSEQYFGPGTRLTVT.

V is TRBV4-3 and J is TRBJ2-3, with 8 nucleotides matching TRBD2. From germline, CDR1 is LGHNA and CDR2 YSLEER. Losses at the gene ends were 0 bases for V and 4 bases for J; bases not matched to a gene: 6. The CDR3 contains 16 residues. CDR3 in amino acids: CASSQDLGLGPDTQYF. CDR3 coding DNA: TGCGCCAGCAGCCAAGATTTGGGACTAGGACCAGATACGCAGTATTTT.

The chain joins TRBV19 to TRBJ1-1, with D possibly TRBD1 on 5 matching bases. This CDR3 spans 12 amino acids. CDR1 is LNHDA, CDR2 SQIVND, per germline (reference sequence). The V gene lost 0 bases and the J gene lost 10 bases, with 9 bases spanning the gap. The CDR3 is CASSIEGRRAFF. The DNA for the CDR3 is TGTGCCAGTAGTATAGAGGGACGGAGAGCTTTCTTT. The full variable domain, in which reference TRBV19 and TRBJ1-1 provide the parts outside the CDR3, is DGGITQSPKYLFRKEGQNVTLSCEQNLNHDAMYWYRQDPGQGLRLIYYSQIVNDFQKGDIAEGYSVSREKKESFPLTVTSAQKNPTAFYLCASSIEGRRAFFGQGTRLTVV.

The chain has TRBV27 and TRBJ1-5; TRBD1 agrees at 7 bases. V lost 8 bases to trimming and J lost 7 bases; unmatched junction nucleotides: 11. Germline assignment: CDR1 MNHEY and CDR2 SMNVEV (reference sequence). The CDR3 is 14 residues long. This chain's CDR3 is CASGRQGLGQPQHF. CDR3 in DNA: TGTGCCAGCGGACGACAGGGCTTAGGACAGCCCCAGCATTTT.

This chain links TRBV28 with TRBJ2-5; D might be TRBD1 or TRBD2, each matching 5 bases. The germline gives CDR1 MDHEN, CDR2 SYDVKM. Trimming shortened V by 7 bases and J by 2 bases, and 23 bases separated the two germline ends. This CDR3 has 17 amino acids. CDR3: CASTPLQGHPGQETQYF. The CDR3 DNA reads as TGTGCCAGCACCCCGCTGCAAGGACACCCGGGACAAGAGACCCAGTACTTC.

Comments on this clone: Additional DNA sequences in this sample encode the identical CDR3. The V and J genes are TRBV18 and TRBJ2-7; the D gene could be TRBD1 or TRBD2 (5 bases each). Trimming removed 2 bases from V and 4 bases from J, with 9 bases in between. The CDR3 is 13 residues long. In germline, CDR1 is KGHSH, CDR2 LQKENI. The CDR3 protein is CASSPSRGYEQYF. CDR3 DNA sequence: TGTGCCAGCTCACCATCGAGGGGATACGAGCAGTACTTC. The whole variable domain, remainder taken from reference TRBV18 and TRBJ2-7, is NAGVMQNPRHLVRRRGQEARLRCSPMKGHSHVYWYRQLPEEGLKFMVYLQKENIIDESGMPKERFSAEFPKEGPSILRIQQVVRGDSAAYFCASSPSRGYEQYFGPGTRLTVT.

The chain couples TRBV6-4 to TRBJ1-1; 8 positions match TRBD1. Germline V CDR1 and CDR2: MRHNA, SNTAGT. The trim removed 6 bases at V and 1 base at J, leaving 7 bases unmatched. The CDR3 has 15 residues. CDR3 loop: CASSATGVANTEAFF. CDR3 bases: TGTGCCAGCAGCGCGACAGGGGTGGCGAACACTGAAGCTTTCTTT.

The V call is TRBV9, the J call TRBJ2-2, with D unresolved. The CDR3 covers 12 residues. V lost 2 bases and J lost 7, with 6 bases in between. The germline V gene encodes CDR1 SGDLS and CDR2 YYNGEE. The CDR3 sequence is CASSVSLGELFF. The CDR3 nucleotides read TGTGCCAGCAGCGTTAGCCTCGGGGAGCTGTTTTTT.

Note on this clone: The junction differs from germline at one of its ends, possibly a read error. This chain links TRBV28 with TRBJ1-3, with D perhaps matching TRBD1 (5 bases). Germline V gene lookup returns CDR1 MDHEN and CDR2 SYDVKM. This CDR3 spans 16 amino acids. CDR3 bases: TGTGCCAGCAGTCCCGCTGGCAGGGTAACAGGAAACGCCATATATTTT. Its protein product is CASSPAGRVTGNAIYF.

This chain uses TRBV5-1 with TRBJ1-5; 11 bases fit TRBD1. V shed 4 bases, J shed 7 bases, and the junction held 7 bases outside the gene matches. This CDR3 comprises 15 residues. Per the germline V gene, CDR1 is SGHRS and CDR2 is YFSETQ. CDR3 amino acids: CASSPGQGASQPQHF. The CDR3 DNA reads TGCGCCAGCAGCCCCGGACAGGGGGCTTCCCAGCCCCAGCATTTT.

The table lists this clone with a count of one. This chain uses TRBV5-1 with TRBJ2-7; 7 bases are a match to TRBD2. The germline CDR1 and CDR2 sequences are SGHRS and YFSETQ. V dropped 0 bases and J dropped 4; count of bases not matched to a gene: 10. The CDR3 runs to 16 residues. The CDR3 region is CASSLGGPQAGYEQYF. The DNA of the CDR3 is TGCGCCAGCAGCTTGGGGGGACCTCAAGCGGGGTACGAGCAGTACTTC.

CDR3 DNA: TGTGCCAGCAGCGGGGACAGGCTGGAGTATGGCTACACCTTC. Protein sequence: CASSGDRLEYGYTF. This rearrangement joins TRBV5-6 to TRBJ1-2; TRBD1 aligns across 8 bases. V was clipped by 4 bases and J by 5 bases; unmatched bases: 7. From germline, CDR1 is SGHDT and CDR2 YYEEEE. The CDR3 consists of 14 residues.

The chain links TRBV29-1 to TRBJ2-3; the D gene is possibly TRBD2 (7 bases). Trimming stripped 5 bases from V and 6 bases from J, with 15 bases between. Germline values: CDR1 SQVTM, CDR2 ANQGSEA. This CDR3 contains 13 residues. The CDR3 sequence: CSVTLSGGDTQYF. The CDR3 DNA reads as TGCAGCGTTACCCTCTCGGGGGGCGATACGCAGTATTTT.

The chain employs TRBV9 and TRBJ2-1; possibly TRBD2 for D (6 bases). The CDR3 totals 16 residues. Germline assignment: CDR1 SGDLS and CDR2 YYNGEE. Trimming left V 0 bases short and J 8 bases short, with 18 bases between. In DNA, the CDR3 is TGTGCCAGCAGCGTAGGTAGCGGTTGGCTGGCCTATGAGCAGTTCTTC. Translated: CASSVGSGWLAYEQFF.

The sample holds one count of this clone. The gene calls are TRBV4-2 and TRBJ2-1; perhaps TRBD2 as D (5 bases). The germline CDR1 and CDR2 sequences are LGHNA and YNFKEQ. Trimming took off 0 bases at V and 4 bases at J, with 16 bases between the two ends. The CDR3 totals 17 residues. The CDR3 protein is CASSQDNEGVDYNEQFF. As DNA, the CDR3 is TGTGCCAGCAGCCAAGATAACGAGGGAGTAGATTACAATGAGCAGTTCTTC.

The chain combines TRBV11-2 with TRBJ1-1; D gene unclear. The CDR3 spans 13 residues. V lost 1 base and J 6 bases, leaving 9 bases between the germline ends. The germline V gene has CDR1 SGHAT and CDR2 FQNNGV. The CDR3 DNA reads as TGTGCCAGCAGCTTAGGACGACCGGCTGAAGCTTTCTTT. It translates to CASSLGRPAEAFF.

The rearrangement uses TRBV5-1 and TRBJ2-6; D remains unclear. The germline CDR1 and CDR2 sequences are SGHRS and YFSETQ. This CDR3 region has 14 residues. The V and J ends lost 2 bases and 1 base respectively, with 4 bases between them. The CDR3 DNA reads as TGCGCCAGCAGCTTCACGTCTGGGGCCAACGTCCTGACTTTC. This encodes CASSFTSGANVLTF.

V is TRBV2 and J is TRBJ1-1; D ambiguous. In germline, CDR1 is SNHLY, CDR2 FYNNEI. The CDR3 has 11 residues. V was pared by 2 bases and J by 11 bases, with 9 bases between. This chain's CDR3 is CASSEFLPAFF. The CDR3 DNA sequence: TGTGCCAGCAGTGAATTCCTTCCGGCTTTCTTT.

The chain is built from TRBV7-9 and TRBJ2-5; 9 positions match TRBD2. In germline, CDR1 is SEHNR, CDR2 FQNEAQ (reference sequence). This CDR3 spans 16 amino acids. The V and J ends lost 5 bases and 4 bases, in that order; junction bases with no gene match: 11. This CDR3 reads CASSPGASGARETQYF. The CDR3 bases are TGTGCCAGCAGCCCAGGGGCTAGCGGGGCTCGAGAGACCCAGTACTTC.

The rearrangement uses TRBV9 and TRBJ2-4, with D uncertain. Germline CDR1 and CDR2: SGDLS and YYNGEE. There are 14 residues in the CDR3. V lost 4 bases and J lost 0, with 8 bases in between. The CDR3 region has the DNA TGTGCCAGCAGCCGTAGTTCAGCCAAAAACATTCAGTACTTC. Translated: CASSRSSAKNIQYF.

V and J are TRBV4-2 and TRBJ2-2; D gene uncertain. The germline gives CDR1 LGHNA, CDR2 YNFKEQ. The CDR3 runs 15 residues. V lost 5 bases, J lost 6 bases, and 16 bases lay in between. The CDR3 nucleotides are TGTGCCAGCAGCGAAGTGGGCAGGTCCTCCGGGGAGCTGTTTTTT. This sequence encodes CASSEVGRSSGELFF.

The chain carries TRBV9 and TRBJ2-1; 9 positions match TRBD2. Germline V lookup: CDR1 SGDLS, CDR2 YYNGEE. This CDR3 is built from 14 residues. V lost 4 bases, J lost 6 bases, and 5 bases stayed unmatched. In DNA form, the CDR3 reads TGTGCCAGCAGCCTTAGCGGGAGTATCAATGAGCAGTTCTTC. Translating gives CASSLSGSINEQFF.

The V call is TRBV30, the J call TRBJ2-1; no clear D. The CDR3 sequence is 13 residues long. Germline loops: CDR1 GTSNPN, CDR2 SVGIG (reference sequence). V lost 1 base, J lost 3 bases, and 7 bases lay in between. CDR3 loop: CAWSEAGYNEQFF. For the CDR3, the DNA is TGTGCCTGGAGTGAGGCCGGCTACAATGAGCAGTTCTTC.

This clone turned up a few times. The gene calls are TRBV9 and TRBJ2-7, with 7 nucleotides matching TRBD1. Germline-derived CDR1 and CDR2 are SGDLS and YYNGEE. The CDR3 runs 12 residues. Trimming took 4 bases from V and 6 from J; bases not matched to a gene: 4. The CDR3 loop is CASSPGGLEQYF. For the CDR3, the DNA is TGTGCCAGCAGCCCAGGGGGTCTCGAGCAGTACTTC.

The V and J genes are TRBV19 and TRBJ2-7, with TRBD2 matching 10 bases. Germline CDR1 is LNHDA and CDR2 is SQIVND (reference sequence). Losses at the gene ends were 5 bases for V and 3 bases for J; bases not matched to a gene: 4. This CDR3 has 14 residues. The CDR3 loop reads CASSLRTSGYEQYF. DNA of the CDR3: TGTGCCAGTAGTCTTCGGACTAGCGGCTACGAGCAGTACTTC.

Notes on this clone: The same CDR3 can be traced to other DNA sequences in this sample. The chain uses TRBV19 and TRBJ1-2; D remains unclear. The CDR3 contains 11 residues. V lost 2 bases, J lost 5 bases, and 3 bases lay in between. Per germline, CDR1 LNHDA and CDR2 SQIVND (reference sequence). The CDR3, as DNA: TGTGCCAGTAGTATAAATTATGGCTACACCTTC. It encodes CASSINYGYTF.

The CDR3 protein is CASTPTPGLVYEQYF. For the CDR3, the DNA is TGTGCCAGCACCCCAACGCCCGGACTGGTCTACGAGCAGTACTTC. The V gene is TRBV5-6, the J gene TRBJ2-7; maybe TRBD2 (5 bases). Between the trimmed V and J ends, which lost 6 bases and 3 bases, there was a span of 19 bases. The germline CDR1 and CDR2 sequences are SGHDT and YYEEEE. This CDR3 is built from 15 residues.